The 12 T cell receptor beta chains below come from one sample, sequenced in a study of CD8 T cells in Susac syndrome. Random hexamers were used to reverse transcribe roughly 0.45 to 1 ug of RNA. Via MiXCR, TCRdb re-called the immunoSEQ multiplex PCR reads, giving one row per CDR3 protein. The sample includes approximately 54,000 distinct CDR3 sequences, approximately 95% of them seen just once. Sequenced input: CD8+ T cells from PBMCs. The receptors shown here come from a human donor with Susac syndrome.

About this clonotype itself: Mismatch with germline at one junction end may stem from a read error. The V gene is TRBV30, the J gene TRBJ1-2; D gene uncertain. CDR3 size: 10 residues. Germline V gene sequence: CDR1 GTSNPN, CDR2 SVGIG (reference sequence). The CDR3 bases are TGCGGATCCCGGGGAGAGGGCTACACCTTC. As protein: CGSRGEGYTF.

V gene TRBV7-6 combines with J gene TRBJ2-7; TRBD1 aligns across 7 bases. This CDR3 is built from 13 residues. Unmatched junction bases numbered 5, after V lost 8 bases and J lost 1 base. The germline CDR1 and CDR2 sequences are SGHVS and FNYEAQ. Written as DNA, the CDR3 is TGTGCCAGCCTCGGACAGGATTCCTACGAGCAGTACTTC. Its protein is CASLGQDSYEQYF.

The chain is built from TRBV7-9 and TRBJ2-1; TRBD1 aligns across 7 bases. Germline CDR1 SEHNR, CDR2 FQNEAQ (reference sequence). CDR3 length: 15 amino acids. The V and J ends lost 5 bases and 5 bases, in that order; junction bases with no gene match: 9. The CDR3 DNA follows: TGTGCCAGCAGCCTTACCGGGACAGCCAACAATGAGCAGTTCTTC. Translating it yields CASSLTGTANNEQFF. The full variable domain, its missing parts supplied by reference TRBV7-9 and TRBJ2-1, is DTGVSQNPRHKITKRGQNVTFRCDPISEHNRLYWYRQTLGQGPEFLTYFQNEAQLEKSRLLSDRFSAERPKGSFSTLEIQRTEQGDSAMYLCASSLTGTANNEQFFGPGTRLTVL.

J is TRBJ1-2 and V is TRBV30; D is unclear. The CDR3 totals 10 residues. Germline V CDR1 and CDR2: GTSNPN, SVGIG (reference sequence). Trimming left V 5 bases short and J 5 bases short, with 6 bases between. CDR3 residues: CAWYNYGYTF. CDR3 DNA sequence: TGTGCCTGGTACAATTATGGCTACACCTTC.

V and J are TRBV5-1 and TRBJ2-3; D might be TRBD2 (5 bases). The CDR3 is 16 residues long. V dropped 4 bases and J dropped 3 bases, with 18 bases sitting between them. CDR1 is SGHRS, CDR2 YFSETQ, per germline. CDR3 coding DNA: TGCGCCAGCAGCCTTGGTGGTGGGAGATGGACAGATACGCAGTATTTT. Translated: CASSLGGGRWTDTQYF. Based on the CDR3 plus reference TRBV5-1 and TRBJ2-3, the full variable domain is KAGVTQTPRYLIKTRGQQVTLSCSPISGHRSVSWYQQTPGQGLQFLFEYFSETQRNKGNFPGRFSGRQFSNSRSEMNVSTLELGDSALYLCASSLGGGRWTDTQYFGPGTRLTVL.

This rearrangement joins TRBV7-9 to TRBJ1-1, with unresolved D. The CDR3 spans 12 residues. V was clipped by 2 bases and J by 6 bases, with 7 bases between them. Germline lookup yields CDR1 SEHNR and CDR2 FQNEAQ (reference sequence). The CDR3 DNA follows: TGTGCCAGCAGCTTATCGAGACCTGAAGCTTTCTTT. It translates to CASSLSRPEAFF.

This clonotype was detected once. The chain has TRBV4-1 and TRBJ2-7; D remains ambiguous. Trimming pared 5 bases from V and 3 bases from J, leaving 8 bases between. The CDR3 has 12 amino acids. Germline V lookup: CDR1 MGHRA, CDR2 YSYEKL. CDR3 bases: TGCGCCAGCAGCGACCGATACTACGAGCAGTACTTC. Its translation is CASSDRYYEQYF.

This chain joins TRBV7-6 and TRBJ2-3; D not resolved. This CDR3 has 15 amino acids. CDR1 is SGHVS and CDR2 is FNYEAQ in the germline V gene. The V gene lost 4 bases and the J gene lost 1 base, with 12 bases spanning the gap. CDR3 coding DNA: TGTGCCAGCAGCTATTCATCGGCCCGCACAGATACGCAGTATTTT. It is translated as CASSYSSARTDTQYF.

The chain combines TRBV11-1 with TRBJ2-6; TRBD2 aligns across 7 bases. Per germline, CDR1 SGHAT and CDR2 FQDESV (reference sequence). The CDR3 consists of 21 residues. The ends lost 5 bases at V and 6 bases at J; junction bases unmatched: 25. CDR3: CASSPGGGEGRRRFKANVLTF. In DNA, the CDR3 is TGTGCCAGCAGCCCAGGCGGGGGTGAGGGAAGGCGTCGATTTAAGGCCAACGTCCTGACTTTC.

The gene calls are TRBV4-1 and TRBJ2-7; D not resolved. Germline lookup yields CDR1 MGHRA and CDR2 YSYEKL. V was clipped by 1 base and J by 0 bases, with 10 bases between them. The CDR3 extends over 15 amino acids. Written as DNA, the CDR3 is TGCGCCAGCAGCCAAGGCACTGTTGGCTCCTACGAGCAGTACTTC. Its translation is CASSQGTVGSYEQYF.

The chain links TRBV29-1 to TRBJ1-4; D call uncertain. Deletions cut 6 bases from V and 9 bases from J, with 14 bases between. Germline V gene sequence: CDR1 SQVTM, CDR2 ANQGSEA. This CDR3 spans 12 amino acids. The DNA for the CDR3 is TGCAGCGTCGAGATGCATGACCAAAAACTGTTTTTT. Its protein is CSVEMHDQKLFF.

This chain links TRBV7-3 with TRBJ2-7, with D possibly TRBD2 on 6 matching bases. The germline V gene encodes CDR1 SGHTA and CDR2 FQGTGA. This CDR3 is built from 15 residues. The ends were cut back, 1 base at V and 1 base at J, with 11 bases in the middle. The CDR3 DNA is TGTGCCAGCAGCTTAAGCGGGGCGATGTCCTACGAGCAGTACTTC. This codes for CASSLSGAMSYEQYF.